This paragraph reports one T cell receptor (beta chain). Its specific antigen is unknown. Base-call qualities are not available, and no considerably larger clone is one nucleotide away. The data are from a study of long-term antiretroviral therapy in people with HIV (dated by TCRdb to 2022 to 2024). For the study in its entirety: The earliest samples were collected roughly a decade before the 2015 WHO recommendation for immediate ART, at a time when ART was usually postponed until CD4 counts fell. A retrospective serial study tested whether changes in peripheral blood TRB repertoire composition and diversity were associated with ART initiation and durable HIV suppression. From a few dozen adults with confirmed HIV infection, the cohort provided approximately 210 cryopreserved PBMC samples, gathered serially across a mean of about 6 years (range 1-12). Among the approximately 32 participants with HIV, over nine were female. No cross-contamination during QIAcube processing was shown when test extractions of a monoclonal T-cell line were performed alongside 30 to 40 polyclonal samples. Paper-wide results and their limitations: The samples span the years 2004 to 2017, and the ART regimens used at that time may not be as effective as current regimens. Inferences about post-ART repertoire changes were limited because no data were available on ART adherence, viral resistance or therapy changes. The repertoire was dominated across all time points by expanded TRB clones identified before ART initiation, although this dominance was seen to fluctuate and to decrease in many PLHIV after ART. Unsorted PBMC were profiled instead of sorted CD4+ and CD8+ T cells because pre-ART samples had limited cell numbers. Narrower CDR3 length ranges were observed in HIV repertoires than in controls, and an antigen-experienced repertoire with only a slight naive shift after ART was suggested by the network structure. Because PBMC availability was limited, only the TCR beta chain was sequenced, with no alpha chain pairing. A significant increase in TRB diversity was found to be associated with ART initiation, although TRB diversity was observed to remain significantly below that of transplant donor controls even after long-term ART.

Participants were included only if at least one PBMC sample before ART initiation and at least two post-ART samples were available. All participants with HIV were treated in the United States of America. Before DNA extraction, cryopreserved samples of 1-10 million PBMC were thawed and then washed. At the time of the earliest PBMC sample, participants with HIV were aged between about 20 and 55 years. Per participant, PBMC samples came from 1-4 timepoints prior to ART initiation and 2-8 timepoints following ART initiation, for a median of 7 samples. Serial HIV viral load, CD4+ T-cell count, ART history and demographic data were obtained for every participant. Using a Qiagen kit on a QIAcube, genomic DNA was extracted from unsorted PBMC, with samples processed in batches of 12. Sequencing of the TRB variable region was done with the immunoSEQ hsTCRB v3.0 assay at survey level resolution. The target sequencing depth for TRB was roughly 40,000-50,000 T-cell genomes per sample. Pooled TRB libraries were sequenced on an Illumina MiSeq with a v3 150-cycle kit. The original pipeline was this. Repertoire analysis was run in R within a reproducible Nextflow workflow that covered QC, data transformation and analysis. Custom analyses were implemented in LymphoSeq2, an R package for AIRR-Seq data exploration. A few samples that produced fewer than 5000 total TRB sequences were removed, so 150 to 200 HIV repertoires were analyzed. Among the roughly 190 retained HIV repertoires, some 60 were collected before ART initiation and 120 to 140 were collected after ART initiation. Each repertoire was downsampled to 5000 TRB nucleotide sequences, and summary statistics were averaged across 100 downsampling iterations. The analysis kept only TRB sequences whose CDR3 regions were at least seven amino acids long. A Shannon entropy-derived clonality score and the Gini coefficient were used to measure diversity. In the repertoire networks, any two of the top 5000 CDR3 amino acid sequences were connected whenever the two sequences differed by an edit distance of one. For TRB CDR3 amino acid sequences, GLIPH2 was used to predict antigen specificity groups and MHC restriction. To flag known associations with CMV, EBV, HIV or tissue antigens, CDR3 amino acid sequences were compared against VDJdb and McPAS-TCR. Pre-ART, post-ART and control groups were compared with Wilcoxon signed-rank tests and Holm-Bonferroni correction. This is the immuneACCESS table as TCRdb keeps it, with only in-frame sequences that have V and J called. A part of the clones is gone; compared with another copy, unresolved V genes explain less than half, and the rest is unexplained. V and J calls and clone size follow that table, whereas D and trimming were derived from the DNA. The table for this sample lists over 25,000 clones; approximately 90% of them were counted only once. About 8% of the sample is taken by the ten largest.

Trimming removed 7 bases from V and 2 bases from J; the gene matches leave 12 bases unexplained. CDR1 and CDR2 are drawn from the germline V gene: SGHRS, YFSETQ. The CDR3 runs 17 residues from the cysteine to the phenylalanine. The CDR3 DNA has 51 bases and is translated from base 1. The sample was unsorted PBMCs, taken 3.2 years before starting antiretroviral therapy. This receptor chain uses TRBV5-1 and TRBJ2-2; TRBD1 lines up with 9 middle nucleotides. This TCR came from a man between 50 and 59 years old with HIV. The CDR3: CASAYSGTGLNTGELFF. Here is the DNA: TGCGCCAGCGCCTATTCCGGGACAGGGCTTAACACCGGGGAGCTGTTTTTT.